The subject of this entry is one TCR beta chain. There are a few counts of this clonotype. The antigen it binds to is not known. The input lacks base qualities; no much larger clone sits a single base away. Only healthy Caucasian donors were included. The twin cohort comprised three pairs of female monozygotic twins, all aged about 18 to 30 years. Peripheral blood mononuclear cells were used as the source from which RNA for TCR libraries was isolated. Library prep was done by 5' RACE. TCRdb shows the sequencer as Illumina HiSeq 2000. A universal primer binding site was added through template switching, and the final cDNA carried a unique molecular identifier so that TCR cDNA molecules could be counted accurately. First-strand cDNA for TCR alpha and beta chains was synthesized from specific primers in the conserved constant-segment region. To control for contamination, every cDNA library carried two barcodes: a SMART-Mk sample barcode plus Illumina barcodes. TruSeq adapter sequences and Illumina sample barcodes were added in two successive PCR steps. Sequencing of the TCR alpha and beta cDNA libraries was done on the Illumina HiSeq platform using custom primers. Regarding the original processing steps: MiGEC was used to process raw reads and extract unique molecular identifiers, and MiXCR was used to find CDR3 positions. Recombination models were inferred per individual with the repgenHMM and IGoR tools using an EM algorithm. Shared clonotype analysis was performed with the tcR package in R, normalizing sharing by the product of cloneset sizes. Out-of-frame nonproductive sequences were analyzed to study raw recombination free of thymic and clonal selection effects. Starting from the raw public reads, TCRdb applied fastp trimming at Q25, assembled clones with MiXCR and retained in-frame beta chains. Identical CDR3 proteins give one entry, which carries the most common genes and DNA. The V and J calls shown here were made by TCRdb, not taken from the authors' results. The sample table lists some 900,000 distinct CDR3 sequences, about 12% of them with a count of one. Of the sample, roughly 1.5% is held by the ten largest clones.

V is shortened by 4 bases, J by 6 bases, and the region joining them spans 10 bases. Measured from the cysteine to the phenylalanine, the CDR3 is 13 residues long. Kept here is only the CDR3 DNA, which spans 39 bases and is read in frame from base 1. CDR1 and CDR2 are drawn from the germline V gene: ENHRY, SYGVKD. This record comes from a study of identical twins (dated by TCRdb to about 2016). General notes on the study: The study deep-sequenced TCR alpha and beta repertoires from monozygotic twins, unrelated adults of various ages and cord blood to test whether fetal clonotypes persist. To rule out contamination, the twin experiments were replicated at different times with different library preparation protocols.

Paper-wide results and their limitations: In monozygotic twins, out-of-frame TCR alpha sharing was systematically underestimated by recombination models, although the models agreed with sharing between unrelated individuals. Compared with coincidental sharing between unrelated individuals, an excess of low generation-probability sequences was observed among out-of-frame TCR alpha sequences shared between twins. Zero-insertion analyses could be partly confounded by invariant T cells such as MAIT and iNKT, although diverse VJ usage argued against such confounding for most clonotypes. Conclusions relied on cross-sectional statistical analysis, since the same donors could not be followed over many years. The excess sharing between twins in beta out-of-frame sequences was weaker because fewer shared sequences reduced the signal-to-noise ratio. Abundant cord blood beta clonotypes carried fewer insertions; young adult naive repertoires showed a weaker similar trend, while memory repertoires showed none.

The sample was also reused in another study, on yellow fever vaccine responses in identical twins. Per the second study: According to the authors, the vaccine-induced T cell response in identical twins seemed to be partly convergent and partly specific to each individual. The study precisely tracked vaccine-responding T cell clones in identical twins.

The sequencing sample was made of PBMCs. The chain is assembled from TRBV10-3 and TRBJ2-4; the D gene is possibly TRBD1 or TRBD2, each agreeing over 5 bases. The TCR was taken from a woman between 18 and 30 years old in good health. CDR3 sequence: CAISAGTINIQYF. The base sequence is TGTGCCATCAGTGCTGGGACCATAAACATTCAGTACTTC.